Listed below are T cell receptor beta chains from one sample, sequenced in a study of T cells in Graves' hyperthyroidism and ophthalmopathy. TCRdb independently ran MiXCR on the multiplex PCR reads; one entry per CDR3 protein. Among hundreds of thousands of distinct CDR3 sequences listed, around 18% were seen once. The specimen sequenced was blood. These TCRs come from a man aged 35-49 years with Graves' hyperthyroidism. CDR3s include the opening cysteine and the closing phenylalanine or tryptophan. The order of the fields is D gene, V gene, clone size, J gene, CDR3 DNA, CDR3 protein. D genes are given only for firm matches. Clone size is given for some rows only: seen once, a few or many times, or a class if the clone is expanded.

D gene: .
V gene: TRBV5-8
clone size: many
J gene: TRBJ1-1
CDR3 DNA: TGTGCCAGCAGCTTTACCGCAGAGAACACTGAAGCTTTCTTT
CDR3 protein: CASSFTAENTEAFF

D gene: .
V gene: TRBV20-1
clone size: many
J gene: TRBJ1-4
CDR3 DNA: TGCAGTGCCCCTGAGGCCGGTGAAAAACTGTTTTTT
CDR3 protein: CSAPEAGEKLFF

D gene: .
V gene: TRBV9
clone size: many
J gene: TRBJ1-6
CDR3 DNA: TGTGCCAGCAGCGTAGCGGGCAGCCAAAATTCACCCCTCCACTTT
CDR3 protein: CASSVAGSQNSPLHF

D gene: .
V gene: TRBV7-2
clone size: .
J gene: TRBJ2-7
CDR3 DNA: TGTGCCAGCAGCCAAGTCCCAGCGAACAGGGACGACGAGCAGTACTTC
CDR3 protein: CASSQVPANRDDEQYF

D gene: TRBD2
V gene: TRBV5-1
clone size: .
J gene: TRBJ2-5
CDR3 DNA: TGCGCCAGCAGCTTGGCCACTAGCGCAGAGACCCAGTACTTC
CDR3 protein: CASSLATSAETQYF

D gene: TRBD1
V gene: TRBV20-1
clone size: many
J gene: TRBJ1-1
CDR3 DNA: TGCAGTGCTCAAACGACAGGGAGGGATGAAGCTTTCTTT
CDR3 protein: CSAQTTGRDEAFF

D gene: .
V gene: TRBV7-9
clone size: many
J gene: TRBJ2-7
CDR3 DNA: TGTGCCAGCAGCGATTATGAGGGGCTAAGCGAGCAGTACTTC
CDR3 protein: CASSDYEGLSEQYF

D gene: .
V gene: TRBV3-1
clone size: many
J gene: TRBJ1-2
CDR3 DNA: TGTGCCAGCAGCCAAGGAGGGGATGGTGGCTACACCTTC
CDR3 protein: CASSQGGDGGYTF

D gene: .
V gene: TRBV29-1
clone size: many
J gene: TRBJ1-1
CDR3 DNA: TGCAGCGGCAGACGGGGAATGAACACTGAAGCTTTCTTT
CDR3 protein: CSGRRGMNTEAFF

D gene: .
V gene: TRBV7-3
clone size: many
J gene: TRBJ1-5
CDR3 DNA: TGTGCCAGCAGCCAGGAGAGCAATCAGCCCCAGCATTTT
CDR3 protein: CASSQESNQPQHF

D gene: TRBD1
V gene: TRBV2
clone size: .
J gene: TRBJ1-2
CDR3 DNA: TGTGCCAGCAGATCCGGGACAGAAGGGGGCTACACCTTC
CDR3 protein: CASRSGTEGGYTF

D gene: .
V gene: TRBV7-2
clone size: many
J gene: TRBJ2-5
CDR3 DNA: TGTGCCAGCAGCTCCGCTCTAGCGCAGGGGGAGACCCAGTACTTC
CDR3 protein: CASSSALAQGETQYF

D gene: .
V gene: TRBV7-9
clone size: once
J gene: TRBJ1-2
CDR3 DNA: TGTGCCAGCAGCCCACCAAGTTTCTCGGGTGGCTACACCTTC
CDR3 protein: CASSPPSFSGGYTF

D gene: .
V gene: TRBV7-2
clone size: many
J gene: TRBJ2-5
CDR3 DNA: TGTGCCAGCAGCTTGAGACTACCTCGAGAGACCCAGTACTTC
CDR3 protein: CASSLRLPRETQYF

D gene: .
V gene: TRBV10-3
clone size: many
J gene: TRBJ2-7
CDR3 DNA: TGTGCCTCTCAGATAAACAGGGATACCTACGAGCAGTACTTC
CDR3 protein: CASQINRDTYEQYF

D gene: .
V gene: TRBV5-1
clone size: many
J gene: TRBJ1-1
CDR3 DNA: TGCGCCAGCAGCTTGGACACCGAGGGCACTGAAGCTTTCTTT
CDR3 protein: CASSLDTEGTEAFF

D gene: TRBD2
V gene: TRBV7-2
clone size: .
J gene: TRBJ2-1
CDR3 DNA: TGTGCCAGCAGGAAACCTACGGGGGGCTCCTACAATGAGCAGTTCTTC
CDR3 protein: CASRKPTGGSYNEQFF

D gene: TRBD1
V gene: TRBV30
clone size: many
J gene: TRBJ1-4
CDR3 DNA: TGTGCCTGGAGTCAGGGGGCTGACAATGAAAAACTGTTTTTT
CDR3 protein: CAWSQGADNEKLFF

D gene: .
V gene: TRBV2
clone size: many
J gene: TRBJ1-2
CDR3 DNA: TGTGCCAGCAGTGAAATCCGGCAGGGGAAGGGCTACACCTTC
CDR3 protein: CASSEIRQGKGYTF

D gene: .
V gene: TRBV5-1
clone size: many
J gene: TRBJ1-2
CDR3 DNA: TGCGCCAGCAGCCCGCAGTTCGGAACTAACTATGGCTACACCTTC
CDR3 protein: CASSPQFGTNYGYTF

D gene: .
V gene: TRBV2
clone size: many
J gene: TRBJ1-4
CDR3 DNA: TGTGCCAGCAGGAAGGGGTCAACTAATGAAAAACTGTTTTTT
CDR3 protein: CASRKGSTNEKLFF

D gene: .
V gene: TRBV4-1
clone size: .
J gene: TRBJ1-6
CDR3 DNA: TGCGCCAGCAGCCTCGACCGGAATAATAATTCACCCCTCCACTTT
CDR3 protein: CASSLDRNNNSPLHF

D gene: .
V gene: TRBV5-4
clone size: many
J gene: TRBJ1-1
CDR3 DNA: TGTGCCAGCAGCTTCGGGGAGGGCACTGAAGCTTTCTTT
CDR3 protein: CASSFGEGTEAFF

D gene: TRBD1
V gene: TRBV5-6
clone size: .
J gene: TRBJ1-5
CDR3 DNA: TGTGCCAGCAGCTTCGGACAGGGGGGACATCAGCCCCAGCATTTT
CDR3 protein: CASSFGQGGHQPQHF

D gene: .
V gene: TRBV10-3
clone size: few
J gene: TRBJ2-1
CDR3 DNA: TGTGCCATCAGAGGGGACTCAAGCTCCTACAATGAGCAGTTCTTC
CDR3 protein: CAIRGDSSSYNEQFF

D gene: .
V gene: TRBV18
clone size: many
J gene: TRBJ2-1
CDR3 DNA: TGTGCCAGCTCACCACCTTCCGGGGGTTCGTACAATGAGCAGTTCTTC
CDR3 protein: CASSPPSGGSYNEQFF

D gene: TRBD2
V gene: TRBV7-2
clone size: .
J gene: TRBJ2-3
CDR3 DNA: TGTGCCAGCAGCTTAGAGATCCCGGGACTAGCGGGGGGGCAAGATACGCAGTATTTT
CDR3 protein: CASSLEIPGLAGGQDTQYF

D gene: .
V gene: TRBV7-2
clone size: few
J gene: TRBJ2-7
CDR3 DNA: TGTGCCAGCAGCTTAGACCTCCCCGTGCAGTACTTC
CDR3 protein: CASSLDLPVQYF

D gene: TRBD2
V gene: TRBV7-2
clone size: many
J gene: TRBJ2-4
CDR3 DNA: TGTGCCAGCAGCGTCACTAGCGGGGGAGCCAAAAACATTCAGTACTTC
CDR3 protein: CASSVTSGGAKNIQYF

D gene: .
V gene: TRBV7-2
clone size: many
J gene: TRBJ2-5
CDR3 DNA: TGTGCCAGCAGCTTAGCGCGCAGGGTCCAAGAGACCCAGTACTTC
CDR3 protein: CASSLARRVQETQYF

D gene: TRBD1
V gene: TRBV7-9
clone size: many
J gene: TRBJ1-2
CDR3 DNA: TGTGCCAGCAGCTGGGGGACAGCGCTAAACTATGGCTACACCTTC
CDR3 protein: CASSWGTALNYGYTF

D gene: .
V gene: TRBV20-1
clone size: .
J gene: TRBJ2-7
CDR3 DNA: TGCAGTGCTAGTAAAGGCAGCACCCACTACGAGCAGTACTTC
CDR3 protein: CSASKGSTHYEQYF

D gene: .
V gene: TRBV2
clone size: many
J gene: TRBJ2-7
CDR3 DNA: TGTGCCAGCAGTGAAACGGGGGGCCTCTACGAGCAGTACTTC
CDR3 protein: CASSETGGLYEQYF

D gene: TRBD1
V gene: TRBV7-2
clone size: many
J gene: TRBJ2-2
CDR3 DNA: TGTGCCAGCAGCTCAGAGGGACAGGGGGCGTCCGGGGAGCTGTTTTTT
CDR3 protein: CASSSEGQGASGELFF

D gene: TRBD2
V gene: TRBV6-2/TRBV6-3
clone size: many
J gene: TRBJ2-1
CDR3 DNA: TGTGCCAGCAGGCCCGGACTAGCGGGGGTACTTGAGCAGTTCTTC
CDR3 protein: CASRPGLAGVLEQFF

D gene: .
V gene: TRBV7-2
clone size: many
J gene: TRBJ2-1
CDR3 DNA: TGTGCCAGCAGCTTCAACTCATACAATGAGCAGTTCTTC
CDR3 protein: CASSFNSYNEQFF

D gene: .
V gene: TRBV18
clone size: many
J gene: TRBJ1-2
CDR3 DNA: TGTGCCAGCTCACCCCGAAGCATCTATGGCTACACCTTC
CDR3 protein: CASSPRSIYGYTF

D gene: TRBD2
V gene: TRBV20-1
clone size: many
J gene: TRBJ2-2
CDR3 DNA: TGCAGTGCTAGTTGGGGCGCGGGGGAGAACACCGGGGAGCTGTTTTTT
CDR3 protein: CSASWGAGENTGELFF

D gene: TRBD2
V gene: TRBV18
clone size: many
J gene: TRBJ2-5
CDR3 DNA: TGTGCCGTCCGCAGCGGGGGGCTTCAAGAGACCCAGTACTTC
CDR3 protein: CAVRSGGLQETQYF

D gene: .
V gene: TRBV12-3/TRBV12-4
clone size: many
J gene: TRBJ1-1
CDR3 DNA: TGTGCCAGCAGGCCCGGCATGAACACTGAAGCTTTCTTT
CDR3 protein: CASRPGMNTEAFF

D gene: TRBD1
V gene: TRBV6-1
clone size: few
J gene: TRBJ2-1
CDR3 DNA: TGTGCCAGCAGTTATAGGACAGGGGGTACCTACAATGAGCAGTTCTTC
CDR3 protein: CASSYRTGGTYNEQFF

D gene: TRBD1
V gene: TRBV7-2
clone size: .
J gene: TRBJ1-5
CDR3 DNA: TGTGCCAGCAGCACAACCTCAGGGGGCCTTCTGCCCCAGCATTTT
CDR3 protein: CASSTTSGGLLPQHF

D gene: .
V gene: TRBV7-2
clone size: medium-sized
J gene: TRBJ1-5
CDR3 DNA: TGTGCCAGCAGCCCCTGGGGCGTAGGCAATCAGCCCCAGCATTTT
CDR3 protein: CASSPWGVGNQPQHF

D gene: TRBD2
V gene: TRBV6-2/TRBV6-3
clone size: .
J gene: TRBJ2-1
CDR3 DNA: TGTGCCAGCAGTATGACTAGCGGGTCCTACAATGAGCAGTTCTTC
CDR3 protein: CASSMTSGSYNEQFF

D gene: .
V gene: TRBV19
clone size: few
J gene: TRBJ2-2
CDR3 DNA: TGTGCCAGTAGTACCCAGGGGGAGGGCGGGGAGCTGTTTTTT
CDR3 protein: CASSTQGEGGELFF

D gene: TRBD2
V gene: TRBV5-1
clone size: many
J gene: TRBJ2-3
CDR3 DNA: TGCGCCAGCAGTCTGGAGCCCCTAGCGGGGTTAGATACGCAGTATTTT
CDR3 protein: CASSLEPLAGLDTQYF

D gene: .
V gene: TRBV30
clone size: many
J gene: TRBJ1-1
CDR3 DNA: TGTGCCTGGAGTCCCCGGAAGAACACTGAAGCTTTCTTT
CDR3 protein: CAWSPRKNTEAFF

D gene: TRBD1
V gene: TRBV5-6
clone size: many
J gene: TRBJ1-5
CDR3 DNA: TGTGCCAGCAGTCAGGGGGGGGCTTGGGGCAATCAGCCCCAGCATTTT
CDR3 protein: CASSQGGAWGNQPQHF

D gene: TRBD1
V gene: TRBV6-2/TRBV6-3
clone size: few
J gene: TRBJ1-1
CDR3 DNA: TGTGCCAGCAGTTACTCGGTCAGGGGGCCGCCGAGCACTGAAGCTTTCTTT
CDR3 protein: CASSYSVRGPPSTEAFF

D gene: .
V gene: TRBV2
clone size: many
J gene: TRBJ1-3
CDR3 DNA: TGTGCCAGCAGTGAAGTTGCTGAAGACACCATATATTTT
CDR3 protein: CASSEVAEDTIYF

D gene: .
V gene: TRBV28
clone size: few
J gene: TRBJ1-1
CDR3 DNA: TGTGCCAGCAGTTTTGCAGACCCGAACACTGAAGCTTTCTTT
CDR3 protein: CASSFADPNTEAFF

D gene: TRBD1
V gene: TRBV20-1
clone size: few
J gene: TRBJ1-3
CDR3 DNA: TGCAGTGCTAATCCAAGGACAGGCTTTTCTGGAAACACCATATATTTT
CDR3 protein: CSANPRTGFSGNTIYF

D gene: .
V gene: TRBV6-1
clone size: many
J gene: TRBJ2-7
CDR3 DNA: TGTGCCAGCAGTTTCGGGGGGACATTCGGCGAGCAGTACTTC
CDR3 protein: CASSFGGTFGEQYF

D gene: .
V gene: TRBV3-1
clone size: many
J gene: TRBJ1-5
CDR3 DNA: TGTGCCAGCAGCCGGGGGTCGGGAAATCAGCCCCAGCATTTT
CDR3 protein: CASSRGSGNQPQHF